These 5 T cell receptor beta chains share one sample of origin, sequenced in a study of siplizumab effects on memory and regulatory T cells. The protocol was immunoSEQ multiplex PCR, while the TCRdb copy is restricted to in-frame clones and leaves out a portion. Of some 100,000 clones in the sample, about 92% were seen once. The sample was Tregs sorted from blood. These receptor sequences come from a human donor in good health.

The gene calls are TRBV29-1 and TRBJ1-1; TRBD1 might be the D (6 bases). CDR3 length equals 13 residues. Trimming removed 4 bases from V and 3 bases from J, with 12 bases in between. CDR1 SQVTM and CDR2 ANQGSEA come from the germline V gene. CDR3 coding DNA: TGCAGCGTTGGTTATAACAGGGACACTGAAGCTTTCTTT. It translates to CSVGYNRDTEAFF.

V gene TRBV2 combines with J gene TRBJ2-1; D is perhaps TRBD2 (6 bases). The CDR3 loop spans 11 amino acids. The germline gives CDR1 SNHLY, CDR2 FYNNEI. With 8 bases removed from V and 10 bases from J, the gap between germline ends came to 12 bases. This chain's CDR3 is CASLRGYEQFF. In nucleotides, the CDR3 is TGTGCCAGCCTCCGGGGGTACGAGCAGTTCTTC.

V is TRBV18 and J is TRBJ2-2; TRBD1 matches 7 bases. This CDR3 region has 16 residues. Germline V gene lookup returns CDR1 KGHSH and CDR2 LQKENI. After removal of 3 bases from V and 3 bases from J, the junction contained 7 bases not matched to a gene. In DNA, the CDR3 is TGTGCCAGCTCACCCCGACAGGGAAAAGACACCGGGGAGCTGTTTTTT. It codes for CASSPRQGKDTGELFF.

The gene calls are TRBV19 and TRBJ2-1; 9 bases agree with TRBD2. The CDR3 is made up of 16 amino acids. Germline lookup yields CDR1 LNHDA and CDR2 SQIVND (reference sequence). J lost 1 base, V lost 5 bases, and 6 bases had no gene match. The CDR3 region is CASSRLLAGSYNEQFF. The CDR3 DNA sequence: TGTGCCAGTAGTCGATTACTAGCGGGTTCCTACAATGAGCAGTTCTTC. The whole variable domain, remainder taken from reference TRBV19 and TRBJ2-1, is DGGITQSPKYLFRKEGQNVTLSCEQNLNHDAMYWYRQDPGQGLRLIYYSQIVNDFQKGDIAEGYSVSREKKESFPLTVTSAQKNPTAFYLCASSRLLAGSYNEQFFGPGTRLTVL.

The chain links TRBV28 to TRBJ2-7, with TRBD1 identical over 7 bases. The CDR3 runs 15 residues. Germline CDR1 is MDHEN and CDR2 is SYDVKM. V was pared by 6 bases and J by 2 bases, with 10 bases of the junction left unmatched. The DNA for the CDR3 is TGTGCCAGCAGGGCACAGGGGACGAGTACCTACGAGCAGTACTTC. The encoded protein is CASRAQGTSTYEQYF.